The sequence of this T cell receptor beta chain was determined in a study of cytomegalovirus exposure and HLA in healthy donors. Findings and caveats of the study: TCR beta sequences reportedly predicted most subjects' HLA-A and HLA-B alleles accurately. Within a later analysis, the majority of CMV-associated TCR beta chains appeared HLA-restricted. In a later analysis, HLA-associated beta chains showed higher expansion and lower generation probabilities than comparable chains. Later analysis demonstrated an association between a missense DCLRE1C variant and TCR beta V- and J-gene trimming.

A remark on this clone: The antigen remains undetermined.

The PCR employed 60 Vbeta primers together with 13 Jbeta primers. Sequencing used immunoSEQ multiplex PCR; TCRdb keeps in-frame clones, though not all of them. This sample has around 100,000 clones, with 80% found just once. Germline values: CDR1 SGDLS, CDR2 YYNGEE. Trimming pared 3 bases from V and 2 bases from J, leaving 14 bases between. The CDR3 is 16 residues long. The source material was PBMCs. The clonotype originates from a man aged 25 to 45 in good health and CMV-seronegative. The chain recombines TRBV9 with TRBJ1-4, with no clear D. CDR3 in amino acids: CASSAILGRTNEKLFF. CDR3 DNA sequence: TGTGCCAGCAGCGCGATTCTGGGGAGGACTAATGAAAAACTGTTTTTT.